A selection of T cell receptor beta chains follows, all from one sample in a study of T cells in narcolepsy. Only in-frame clones appear in the TCRdb table, and some are missing; sequencing was by immunoSEQ multiplex PCR. Of 25,000 to 35,000 clones in the sample, under 90% were seen once. The sample taken for sequencing was CD45RA- memory CD4+ T cells from PBMCs. The origin of the receptors is a human donor with narcolepsy. CDR3s include the opening cysteine and the closing phenylalanine or tryptophan. The order of the fields is clone size, V gene, J gene, D gene, CDR3 DNA, CDR3 protein. D genes are given only for firm matches. Only part of the rows carry a size: once, few, many, or a class if the clone is expanded.

clone size: NA
V gene: TRBV30
J gene: TRBJ1-2
D gene: NA
CDR3 DNA: TGTGCCTGGAGTGTACAGGCCGGAGCTGAAGGGAACTATGGCTACACCTTC
CDR3 protein: CAWSVQAGAEGNYGYTF

clone size: NA
V gene: TRBV18
J gene: TRBJ1-2
D gene: NA
CDR3 DNA: TGTGCCAGCTCACCACCAAGGGAGGCTGGCTACACCTTC
CDR3 protein: CASSPPREAGYTF

clone size: NA
V gene: TRBV5-1
J gene: TRBJ2-2
D gene: NA
CDR3 DNA: TGCGCCAGCTCTAACACCGGGGAGCTGTTTTTT
CDR3 protein: CASSNTGELFF

clone size: NA
V gene: TRBV10-2
J gene: TRBJ2-3
D gene: TRBD2
CDR3 DNA: TGCGCCAGCAGTTGGACCCAGCGGGGAATAGATACGCAGTATTTT
CDR3 protein: CASSWTQRGIDTQYF

clone size: NA
V gene: TRBV19
J gene: TRBJ2-3
D gene: TRBD2
CDR3 DNA: TGTGCCAGTAGTATCAGGGCGGGGGGCACAGATACACAGTATTTT
CDR3 protein: CASSIRAGGTDTQYF

clone size: NA
V gene: TRBV5-1
J gene: TRBJ1-1
D gene: NA
CDR3 DNA: TGCGCCAGCAGCTTGGATCAATCAGGGGATGTAGTAGCTTTCTTT
CDR3 protein: CASSLDQSGDVVAFF

clone size: NA
V gene: TRBV6-5
J gene: TRBJ1-2
D gene: NA
CDR3 DNA: TGTGCCAGCAGGGGTAGGGGGGGCAATAACTATGGCTACACCTTC
CDR3 protein: CASRGRGGNNYGYTF

clone size: NA
V gene: TRBV5-1
J gene: TRBJ2-1
D gene: NA
CDR3 DNA: TGCGCCAGCGTTTTGTCCGGCGGGGCCACCTACAATGAGCAGTTCTTC
CDR3 protein: CASVLSGGATYNEQFF

clone size: NA
V gene: TRBV7-2
J gene: TRBJ2-6
D gene: NA
CDR3 DNA: TGTGCCAGCAGCTTAGATAGATCCCTCCTCTCTGGGGCCAACGTCCTGACTTTC
CDR3 protein: CASSLDRSLLSGANVLTF

clone size: once
V gene: TRBV6-6
J gene: TRBJ1-6
D gene: NA
CDR3 DNA: TGTGCCAGCAGGGACAGCTCCTATAATTCACCCCTCCACTTT
CDR3 protein: CASRDSSYNSPLHF

clone size: NA
V gene: TRBV27
J gene: TRBJ2-3
D gene: TRBD1
CDR3 DNA: TGTGCCAGCAGTCCAGGGGGTCTAACTCGCACAGATACGCAGTATTTT
CDR3 protein: CASSPGGLTRTDTQYF

clone size: NA
V gene: TRBV9
J gene: TRBJ2-7
D gene: TRBD1
CDR3 DNA: TGTGCCAGCAGCACCGGACAGGGGGCGCGTTACGAGCAGTACTTC
CDR3 protein: CASSTGQGARYEQYF

clone size: NA
V gene: TRBV30
J gene: TRBJ2-6
D gene: NA
CDR3 DNA: TGTGCCTGGAGTAACGTCGAGGATGGGGCCAACGTCCTGACTTTC
CDR3 protein: CAWSNVEDGANVLTF

clone size: NA
V gene: TRBV25-1
J gene: TRBJ2-3
D gene: NA
CDR3 DNA: TGTGCCAGCAGTGAGAGGGCTAGCACAGATACGCAGTATTTT
CDR3 protein: CASSERASTDTQYF

clone size: few
V gene: TRBV18
J gene: TRBJ2-1
D gene: TRBD2
CDR3 DNA: TGTGCCAGCTCACCGTTTGCGGGAGGAATCAATGAGCAGTTCTTC
CDR3 protein: CASSPFAGGINEQFF

clone size: NA
V gene: TRBV7-9
J gene: TRBJ2-2
D gene: TRBD1
CDR3 DNA: TGTGCCAGCAGCCGACAGACAGGGGGTTTGACCGGGGAGCTGTTTTTT
CDR3 protein: CASSRQTGGLTGELFF

clone size: NA
V gene: TRBV27
J gene: TRBJ2-3
D gene: TRBD2
CDR3 DNA: TGTGCCAGCAGTCCACCCGGACTAGCGGGAGGCGACACGCAGTATTTT
CDR3 protein: CASSPPGLAGGDTQYF

clone size: NA
V gene: TRBV6-5
J gene: TRBJ1-1
D gene: NA
CDR3 DNA: TGTGCCACCCATGACCGATCAGTGGACACTGAAGCTTTCTTT
CDR3 protein: CATHDRSVDTEAFF

clone size: NA
V gene: TRBV5-1
J gene: TRBJ2-7
D gene: NA
CDR3 DNA: TGCGCCAGCAGCTGGCTAGGAGACGGAAGATTAGACGAGCAGTACTTC
CDR3 protein: CASSWLGDGRLDEQYF

clone size: NA
V gene: TRBV6-5
J gene: TRBJ2-1
D gene: NA
CDR3 DNA: TGTGCCAGCAAACCCGGGCTAGCGTCTAACAATGAGCAGTTCTTC
CDR3 protein: CASKPGLASNNEQFF

clone size: NA
V gene: TRBV14
J gene: TRBJ2-3
D gene: NA
CDR3 DNA: TGTGCCAGCAGCCAAGACCCAAGGGGGACAGATACGCAGTATTTT
CDR3 protein: CASSQDPRGTDTQYF

clone size: NA
V gene: TRBV28
J gene: TRBJ2-2
D gene: TRBD1
CDR3 DNA: TGTGCCAGCAGTTTTGCGACAGGGTACACCGGGGAGCTGTTTTTT
CDR3 protein: CASSFATGYTGELFF

clone size: NA
V gene: TRBV19
J gene: TRBJ2-3
D gene: TRBD2
CDR3 DNA: TGTGCCAGTAGTCCAGGGACTAGCGGGGTCCTACGCACAGATACGCAGTATTTT
CDR3 protein: CASSPGTSGVLRTDTQYF

clone size: NA
V gene: TRBV14
J gene: TRBJ1-1
D gene: TRBD1
CDR3 DNA: TGTGCCAGCAGCCAAGCTTTGACAGGGGCCTATGAAGCTTTCTTT
CDR3 protein: CASSQALTGAYEAFF

clone size: NA
V gene: TRBV28
J gene: TRBJ2-1
D gene: TRBD2
CDR3 DNA: TGTGCCAGCAGTTTCCCACCAGGCGGGAGGTCCTACAATGAGCAGTTCTTC
CDR3 protein: CASSFPPGGRSYNEQFF

clone size: NA
V gene: TRBV2
J gene: TRBJ1-3
D gene: NA
CDR3 DNA: TGTGCCAGCAGTGAAGCTGGAAACACCATATATTTT
CDR3 protein: CASSEAGNTIYF

clone size: once
V gene: TRBV18
J gene: TRBJ2-2
D gene: NA
CDR3 DNA: TGTGCCAGCTCACCCCCTAGCACCGAAGTTGCCGGGGAGCTGTTTTTT
CDR3 protein: CASSPPSTEVAGELFF

clone size: NA
V gene: TRBV5-4
J gene: TRBJ2-7
D gene: TRBD2
CDR3 DNA: TGTGCCAGCAGCTTTATTGGGTTAGCGGGGCCCGTGAGGACCTACGAGCAGTACTTC
CDR3 protein: CASSFIGLAGPVRTYEQYF

clone size: few
V gene: TRBV9
J gene: TRBJ2-5
D gene: TRBD2
CDR3 DNA: TGTGCCAGCAGCGTAGGGCCTGGCGGGGGGGAAGAGACCCAGTACTTC
CDR3 protein: CASSVGPGGGEETQYF

clone size: NA
V gene: TRBV7-2
J gene: TRBJ2-7
D gene: NA
CDR3 DNA: TGTGCCAGCAGCCTAGCGTACTACGAGCAGTACTTC
CDR3 protein: CASSLAYYEQYF

clone size: NA
V gene: TRBV5-4
J gene: TRBJ1-2
D gene: NA
CDR3 DNA: TGTGCCAGCAGTTCCGGGACAAACGATCACTATGGCTACACCTTC
CDR3 protein: CASSSGTNDHYGYTF

clone size: NA
V gene: TRBV6-5
J gene: TRBJ1-1
D gene: NA
CDR3 DNA: TGTGCCAGCAGTTACGGGGCCCCGAACACTGAAGCTTTCTTT
CDR3 protein: CASSYGAPNTEAFF

clone size: NA
V gene: TRBV6-5
J gene: TRBJ1-2
D gene: NA
CDR3 DNA: TGTGCCAGCAGTTCTCCCGGTTATGGCTACACCTTC
CDR3 protein: CASSSPGYGYTF

clone size: NA
V gene: TRBV18
J gene: TRBJ2-3
D gene: NA
CDR3 DNA: TGTGCCAGCTCACCACAAGGGGGGGCAGATACGCAGTATTTT
CDR3 protein: CASSPQGGADTQYF

clone size: NA
V gene: TRBV6-6
J gene: TRBJ2-7
D gene: TRBD1
CDR3 DNA: TGTGCCAGCAGTGACCGGGACAGGGCTTACGAGCAGTACTTC
CDR3 protein: CASSDRDRAYEQYF

clone size: NA
V gene: TRBV25-1
J gene: TRBJ2-3
D gene: TRBD2
CDR3 DNA: TGTGCCAGCAGGTTAGCGGGAGCGGGAGATACGCAGTATTTT
CDR3 protein: CASRLAGAGDTQYF

clone size: once
V gene: TRBV13
J gene: TRBJ2-1
D gene: TRBD2
CDR3 DNA: TGTGCCAGCAGCTTAATGCGGGAGGGCCGAAATGAGCAGTTCTTC
CDR3 protein: CASSLMREGRNEQFF

clone size: NA
V gene: TRBV19
J gene: TRBJ1-2
D gene: NA
CDR3 DNA: TGTGCCAGTAGCACGGGCAGACAGTCGGGTGGCTACACCTTC
CDR3 protein: CASSTGRQSGGYTF

clone size: NA
V gene: TRBV5-8
J gene: TRBJ1-5
D gene: NA
CDR3 DNA: TGTGCCAGCAGCTACGCAGGGTACAATCAGCCCCAGCATTTT
CDR3 protein: CASSYAGYNQPQHF

clone size: once
V gene: TRBV29-1
J gene: TRBJ2-1
D gene: NA
CDR3 DNA: TGCAGCGTTGAAGTGGGGGACAATGAGCAGTTCTTC
CDR3 protein: CSVEVGDNEQFF

clone size: NA
V gene: TRBV2
J gene: TRBJ1-2
D gene: TRBD1
CDR3 DNA: TGTGCCAGCAGTGAAAGTCCGGCAGGGGGCGATGGCTACACCTTC
CDR3 protein: CASSESPAGGDGYTF

clone size: NA
V gene: TRBV19
J gene: TRBJ1-3
D gene: TRBD1
CDR3 DNA: TGTGCCACAAGAAAGGGGGCCAGCAACTCTGGAAACACCATATATTTT
CDR3 protein: CATRKGASNSGNTIYF

clone size: NA
V gene: TRBV6-5
J gene: TRBJ1-1
D gene: NA
CDR3 DNA: TGTGCCAGCAGTTACGGACGAAGTGGCGGGGAAGCTTTCTTT
CDR3 protein: CASSYGRSGGEAFF

clone size: NA
V gene: TRBV29-1
J gene: TRBJ2-2
D gene: TRBD1
CDR3 DNA: TGCAGCGTCGGACAGGCCACCGGGGAGCTGTTTTTT
CDR3 protein: CSVGQATGELFF

clone size: NA
V gene: TRBV5-5
J gene: TRBJ1-1
D gene: TRBD1
CDR3 DNA: TGTGCCAGCAGCGTCCGGGACAGTGTGTTTAACACTGAAGCTTTCTTT
CDR3 protein: CASSVRDSVFNTEAFF

clone size: NA
V gene: TRBV9
J gene: TRBJ1-2
D gene: NA
CDR3 DNA: TGTGCCAGCAGCGTAGCGGAGGGGTATGGCTACACCTTC
CDR3 protein: CASSVAEGYGYTF

clone size: NA
V gene: TRBV7-2
J gene: TRBJ1-2
D gene: NA
CDR3 DNA: TGTGCCAGCAGCGCAAACGGTGGGGTATATGGCTACACCTTC
CDR3 protein: CASSANGGVYGYTF

clone size: NA
V gene: TRBV29-1
J gene: TRBJ1-2
D gene: TRBD1
CDR3 DNA: TGCAGCGTTGAAGATCTTCACAGGGGGAGTTACGGCTACACCTTC
CDR3 protein: CSVEDLHRGSYGYTF

clone size: once
V gene: TRBV7-6
J gene: TRBJ2-7
D gene: TRBD2
CDR3 DNA: TGTGCCAGCAGCCCAACTAGCGGGAGTGCCTACGAGCAGTACTTC
CDR3 protein: CASSPTSGSAYEQYF

clone size: NA
V gene: TRBV28
J gene: TRBJ1-5
D gene: NA
CDR3 DNA: TGTGCCAGCAGTTCCCCCCTGACAGATCTTAGCAATCAGCCCCAGCATTTT
CDR3 protein: CASSSPLTDLSNQPQHF

clone size: NA
V gene: TRBV6-5
J gene: TRBJ1-2
D gene: TRBD1
CDR3 DNA: TGTGCCAGCAGTGTCCAGGGGGGGGACTATGGCTACACCTTC
CDR3 protein: CASSVQGGDYGYTF

clone size: NA
V gene: TRBV19
J gene: TRBJ2-1
D gene: TRBD2
CDR3 DNA: TGTGCCAGTAGCATACTAACTAGCGGGAGGGGCAATGAGCAGTTCTTC
CDR3 protein: CASSILTSGRGNEQFF

clone size: once
V gene: TRBV28
J gene: TRBJ2-1
D gene: TRBD1
CDR3 DNA: TGTGCCAGCACTCAGGGACAGGTGTCCTACAATGAGCAGTTCTTC
CDR3 protein: CASTQGQVSYNEQFF